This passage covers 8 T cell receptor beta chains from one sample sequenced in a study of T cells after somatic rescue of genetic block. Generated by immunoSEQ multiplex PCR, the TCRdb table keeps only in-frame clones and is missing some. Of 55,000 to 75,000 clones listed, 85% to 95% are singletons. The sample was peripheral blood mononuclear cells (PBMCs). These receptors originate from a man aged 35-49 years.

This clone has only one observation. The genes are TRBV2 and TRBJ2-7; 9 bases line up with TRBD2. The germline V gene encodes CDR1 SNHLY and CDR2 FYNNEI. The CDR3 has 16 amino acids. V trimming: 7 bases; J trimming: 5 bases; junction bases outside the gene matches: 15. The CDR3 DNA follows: TGTGCCAGCAAAAGGGCCCAGGTTAGCGGGGGCCACGAGCAGTACTTC. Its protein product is CASKRAQVSGGHEQYF.

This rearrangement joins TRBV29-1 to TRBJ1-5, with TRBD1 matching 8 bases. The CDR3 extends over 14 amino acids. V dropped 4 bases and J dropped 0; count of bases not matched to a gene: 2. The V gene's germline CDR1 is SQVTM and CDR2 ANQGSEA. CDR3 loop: CSVGQGSSNQPQHF. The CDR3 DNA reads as TGCAGCGTTGGACAGGGGTCTAGCAATCAGCCCCAGCATTTT. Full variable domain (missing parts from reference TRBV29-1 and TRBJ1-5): SAVISQKPSRDICQRGTSLTIQCQVDSQVTMMFWYRQQPGQSLTLIATANQGSEATYESGFVIDKFPISRPNLTFSTLTVSNMSPEDSSIYLCSVGQGSSNQPQHFGDGTRLSIL.

CDR3 nucleotide sequence: TGTGCCAGCAGCCCCGGCAGACAGGGGTTTTTAGGACCTAAAGCTTCACCCCTCCACTTT. Translation gives CASSPGRQGFLGPKASPLHF. J is TRBJ1-6 and V is TRBV14; 8 bases map to TRBD1. Germline V lookup: CDR1 SGHDN, CDR2 FVKESK. J gave up 9 bases and V 4 bases, and 23 bases lay outside the gene matches. The CDR3 totals 20 residues.

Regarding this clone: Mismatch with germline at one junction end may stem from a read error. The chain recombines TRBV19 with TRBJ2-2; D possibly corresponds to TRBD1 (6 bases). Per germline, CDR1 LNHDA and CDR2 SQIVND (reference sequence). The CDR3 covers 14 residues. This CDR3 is CASSSRDITRELFF. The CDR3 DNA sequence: TGTGCCAGTAGTAGCCGGGACATCACCCGGGAGCTGTTTTTT.

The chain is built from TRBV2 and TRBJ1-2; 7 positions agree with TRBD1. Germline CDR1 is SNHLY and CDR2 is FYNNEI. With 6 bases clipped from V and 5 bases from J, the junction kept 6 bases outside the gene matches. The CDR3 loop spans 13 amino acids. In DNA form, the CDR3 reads TGTGCCAGCAGGGAGGACAGGAGATATGGCTACACCTTC. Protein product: CASREDRRYGYTF.

The CDR3 DNA sequence: TGTGCCAGCAGTGAAGACAGGGTAGGCTACACCTTC. This gives the protein CASSEDRVGYTF. The chain uses TRBV25-1 and TRBJ1-2, with 7 bases aligning to TRBD1. After removal of 2 bases from V and 8 bases from J, the junction contained 2 bases not matched to a gene. Per germline, CDR1 MGHDK and CDR2 SYGVNS. This CDR3 contains 12 residues.

The CDR3 here is CAGGGGASPTDTQYF. In DNA, the CDR3 is TGTGCAGGGGGTGGCGGGGCCTCTCCCACAGATACGCAGTATTTT. The chain carries TRBV6-4 and TRBJ2-3; D is tentatively TRBD1 or TRBD2 (6 bases each). Germline CDR1 and CDR2: MRHNA and SNTAGT. The CDR3 consists of 15 residues.

The chain's CDR3 is CASSQVADEQFF. For the CDR3, the DNA is TGTGCCAGCAGCCAAGTGGCGGATGAGCAGTTCTTC. V and J are TRBV4-2 and TRBJ2-1; D call uncertain. CDR1 and CDR2 (germline): LGHNA, YNFKEQ. The CDR3 extends over 12 amino acids. Trimming shortened V by 1 base and J by 8 bases, and 6 bases separated the two germline ends.